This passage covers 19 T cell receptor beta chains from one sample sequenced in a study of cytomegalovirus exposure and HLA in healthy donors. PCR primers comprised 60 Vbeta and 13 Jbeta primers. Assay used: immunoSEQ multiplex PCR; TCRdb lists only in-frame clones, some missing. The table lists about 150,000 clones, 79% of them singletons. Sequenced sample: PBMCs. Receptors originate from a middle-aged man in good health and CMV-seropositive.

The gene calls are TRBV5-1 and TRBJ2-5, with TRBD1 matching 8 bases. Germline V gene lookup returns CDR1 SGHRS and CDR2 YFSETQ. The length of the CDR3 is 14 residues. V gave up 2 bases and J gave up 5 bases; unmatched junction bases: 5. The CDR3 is CASSFDRGGETQYF. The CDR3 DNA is TGCGCCAGCAGCTTCGACAGGGGTGGGGAGACCCAGTACTTC.

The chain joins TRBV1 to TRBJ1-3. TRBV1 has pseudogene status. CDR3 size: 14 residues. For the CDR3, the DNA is TGCACCAGCAGCCAAGAGGGAGCTGGAAACACCATATATTTT. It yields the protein CTSSQEGAGNTIYF.

The CDR3: CASSTTSGSRETQYF. Written as DNA, the CDR3 is TGTGCCAGCAGCACCACTAGCGGGAGTAGGGAGACCCAGTACTTC. The genes are TRBV5-5 and TRBJ2-5, with 11 bases identical to TRBD2. CDR3 length equals 15 residues. The V gene end was trimmed by 4 bases and the J gene end by 5 bases; junction bases not matched to a gene: 7. In germline, CDR1 is SGHKS, CDR2 YYEKEE (reference sequence).

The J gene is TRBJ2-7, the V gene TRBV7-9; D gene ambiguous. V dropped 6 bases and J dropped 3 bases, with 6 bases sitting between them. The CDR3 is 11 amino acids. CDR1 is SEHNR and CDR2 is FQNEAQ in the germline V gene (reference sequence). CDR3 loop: CASSYYYEQYF. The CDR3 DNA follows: TGTGCCAGCAGTTATTACTACGAGCAGTACTTC.

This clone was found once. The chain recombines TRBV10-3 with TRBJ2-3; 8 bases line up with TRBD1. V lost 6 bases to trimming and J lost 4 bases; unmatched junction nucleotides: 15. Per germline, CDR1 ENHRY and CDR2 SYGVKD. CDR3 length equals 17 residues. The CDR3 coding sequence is TGTGCCATCAGAGAAGCATCGATCAGGGGGCTGGCAGATACGCAGTATTTT. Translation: CAIREASIRGLADTQYF.

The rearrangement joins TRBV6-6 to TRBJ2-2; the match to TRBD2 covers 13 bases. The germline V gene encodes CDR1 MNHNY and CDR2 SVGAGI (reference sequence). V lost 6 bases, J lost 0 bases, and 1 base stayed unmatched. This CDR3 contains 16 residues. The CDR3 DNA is TGTGCCAGCAGCGGGACTAGCGGGGCGAACACCGGGGAGCTGTTTTTT. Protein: CASSGTSGANTGELFF.

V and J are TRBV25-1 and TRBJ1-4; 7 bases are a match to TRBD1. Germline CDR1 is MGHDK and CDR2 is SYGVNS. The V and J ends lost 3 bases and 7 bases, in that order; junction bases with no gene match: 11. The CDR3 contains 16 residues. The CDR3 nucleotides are TGTGCCAGCAGTGATAGAAAAGGGGGCGCGGGTGAAAAACTGTTTTTT. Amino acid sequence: CASSDRKGGAGEKLFF.

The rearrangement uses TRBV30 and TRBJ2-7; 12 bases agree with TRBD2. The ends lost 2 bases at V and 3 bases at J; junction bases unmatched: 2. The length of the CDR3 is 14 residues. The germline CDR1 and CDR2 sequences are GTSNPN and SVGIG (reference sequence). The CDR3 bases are TGTGCCTGGAGTCCGGGACTAGCGGGCTACGAGCAGTACTTC. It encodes CAWSPGLAGYEQYF.

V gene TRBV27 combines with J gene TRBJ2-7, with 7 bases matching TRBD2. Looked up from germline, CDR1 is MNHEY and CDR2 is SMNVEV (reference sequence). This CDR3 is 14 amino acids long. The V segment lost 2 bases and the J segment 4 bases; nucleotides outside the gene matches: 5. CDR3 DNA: TGTGCCAGCAGTTTAGACGGGGAGGGTTACGAGCAGTACTTC. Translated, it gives CASSLDGEGYEQYF.

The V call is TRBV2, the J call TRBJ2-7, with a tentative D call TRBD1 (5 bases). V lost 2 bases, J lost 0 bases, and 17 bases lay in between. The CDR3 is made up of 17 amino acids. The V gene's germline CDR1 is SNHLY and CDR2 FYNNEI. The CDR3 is CASSELETATLSYEQYF. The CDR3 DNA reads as TGTGCCAGCAGTGAACTCGAGACAGCTACACTCTCCTACGAGCAGTACTTC.

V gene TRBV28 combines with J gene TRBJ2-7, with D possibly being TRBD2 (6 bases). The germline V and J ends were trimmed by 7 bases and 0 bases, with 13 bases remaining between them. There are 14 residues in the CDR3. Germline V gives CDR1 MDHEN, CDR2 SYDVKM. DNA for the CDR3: TGTGCCAGCACCCCTCCGGACTACTCCTACGAGCAGTACTTC. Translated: CASTPPDYSYEQYF.

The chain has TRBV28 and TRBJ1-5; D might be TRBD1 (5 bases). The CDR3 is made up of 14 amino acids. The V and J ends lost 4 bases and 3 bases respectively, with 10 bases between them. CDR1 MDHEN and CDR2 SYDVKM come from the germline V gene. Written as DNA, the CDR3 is TGTGCCAGCAGTTACGACAGACCCAATCAGCCCCAGCATTTT. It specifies CASSYDRPNQPQHF. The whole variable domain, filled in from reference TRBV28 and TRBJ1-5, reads DVKVTQSSRYLVKRTGEKVFLECVQDMDHENMFWYRQDPGLGLRLIYFSYDVKMKEKGDIPEGYSVSREKKERFSLILESASTNQTSMYLCASSYDRPNQPQHFGDGTRLSIL.

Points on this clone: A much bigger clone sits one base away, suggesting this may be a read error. The CDR3 spells CASSLAQGGVVAYEQYF. The CDR3 DNA reads TGTGCCAGCAGCTTAGCGCAGGGCGGTGTTGTAGCCTACGAGCAGTACTTC. V and J are TRBV11-3 and TRBJ2-7; D might be TRBD1 (5 bases). Germline V gene lookup returns CDR1 SGHNT and CDR2 YENEEA. Trimming cost V 1 base and J 2 bases, with 18 bases left between them. The CDR3 length is 17 residues.

CDR3 region: CARTLWGGENIQYF. In DNA, the CDR3 is TGTGCCAGGACCTTATGGGGGGGAGAAAACATTCAGTACTTC. The V and J genes are TRBV11-2 and TRBJ2-4; 7 bases match TRBD2. Germline-derived CDR1 and CDR2 are SGHAT and FQNNGV. The CDR3 loop spans 14 amino acids. Losses at the gene ends were 9 bases for V and 5 bases for J; bases not matched to a gene: 10.

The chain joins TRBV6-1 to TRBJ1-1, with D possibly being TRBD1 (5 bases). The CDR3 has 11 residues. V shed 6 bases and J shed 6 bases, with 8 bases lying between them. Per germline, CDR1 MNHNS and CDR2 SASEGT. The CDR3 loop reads CASRAGPEAFF. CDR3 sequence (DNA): TGTGCCAGCAGGGCAGGGCCTGAAGCTTTCTTT.

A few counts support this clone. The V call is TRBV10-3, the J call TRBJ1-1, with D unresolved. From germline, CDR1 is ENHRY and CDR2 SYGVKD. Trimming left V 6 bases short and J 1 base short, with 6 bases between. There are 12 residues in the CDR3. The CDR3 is CAIRGGNTEAFF. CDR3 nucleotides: TGTGCCATCAGGGGAGGGAACACTGAAGCTTTCTTT.

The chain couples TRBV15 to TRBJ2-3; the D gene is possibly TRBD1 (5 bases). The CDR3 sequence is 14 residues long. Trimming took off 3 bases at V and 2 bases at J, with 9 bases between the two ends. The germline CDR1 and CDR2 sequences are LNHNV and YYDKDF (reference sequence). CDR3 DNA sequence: TGTGCCACCAGCAGTGTGGGGCTCACAGATACGCAGTATTTT. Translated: CATSSVGLTDTQYF.

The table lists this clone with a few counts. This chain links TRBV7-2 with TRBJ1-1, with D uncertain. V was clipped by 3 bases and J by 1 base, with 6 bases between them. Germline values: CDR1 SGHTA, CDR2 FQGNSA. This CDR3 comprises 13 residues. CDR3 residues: CASSFAANTEAFF. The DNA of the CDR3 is TGTGCCAGCAGCTTTGCGGCGAACACTGAAGCTTTCTTT. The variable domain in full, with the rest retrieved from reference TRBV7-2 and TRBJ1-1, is GAGVSQSPSNKVTEKGKDVELRCDPISGHTALYWYRQSLGQGLEFLIYFQGNSAPDKSGLPSDRFSAERTGGSVSTLTIQRTQQEDSAVYLCASSFAANTEAFFGQGTRLTVV.

In nucleotides, the CDR3 is TGTGCCAGCAGTTACACGGTTACCGGGGAGCTGTTTTTT. Its protein product is CASSYTVTGELFF. The gene calls are TRBV6-6 and TRBJ2-2; D not certain. Germline V gives CDR1 MNHNY, CDR2 SVGAGI (reference sequence). Trimming shortened V by 2 bases and J by 5 bases, and 6 bases separated the two germline ends. The CDR3 loop spans 13 amino acids.